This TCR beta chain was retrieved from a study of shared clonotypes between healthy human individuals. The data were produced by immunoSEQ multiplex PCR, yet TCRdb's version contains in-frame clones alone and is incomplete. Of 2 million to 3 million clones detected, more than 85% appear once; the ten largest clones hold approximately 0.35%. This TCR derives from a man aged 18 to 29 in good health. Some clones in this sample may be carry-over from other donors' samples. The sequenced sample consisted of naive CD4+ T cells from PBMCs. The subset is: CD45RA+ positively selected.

The chain's CDR3 is CASSPATGIHGYTF. CDR3 DNA sequence: TGTGCCAGCTCACCCGCGACAGGGATCCACGGCTACACCTTC. The chain links TRBV18 to TRBJ1-2; 7 bases match TRBD1. Per the germline V gene, CDR1 is KGHSH and CDR2 is LQKENI. The CDR3 spans 14 residues. The J segment lost 8 bases and the V segment lost 3 bases, leaving 9 bases of the junction unmatched.